The present T cell receptor beta chain was sequenced within a study of PD-1 blockade in classical Hodgkin lymphoma. The repertoire was sequenced with immunoSEQ multiplex PCR; TCRdb's copy has only in-frame clones and lacks some. Of fewer than 45,000 clones in the sample, over 60% were seen once. Each of the patients experienced relapse following autologous stem cell transplantation, and their brentuximab vedotin exposure differed. The CDR3 is 14 residues long. The ends lost 0 bases at V and 10 bases at J; junction bases unmatched: 5. Germline lookup yields CDR1 SGDLS and CDR2 YYNGEE. A single count supports this clone.

The sequence derives from a human donor with classical Hodgkin lymphoma. The sequencing here drew on peripheral blood mononuclear cells (PBMCs), taken at baseline. The chain employs TRBV9 and TRBJ2-1, with 9 bases matching TRBD2. CDR3 nucleotides: TGTGCCAGCAGCGTAGCTGTAGCGGGAGTGGAGCAGTTCTTC. Translation: CASSVAVAGVEQFF.